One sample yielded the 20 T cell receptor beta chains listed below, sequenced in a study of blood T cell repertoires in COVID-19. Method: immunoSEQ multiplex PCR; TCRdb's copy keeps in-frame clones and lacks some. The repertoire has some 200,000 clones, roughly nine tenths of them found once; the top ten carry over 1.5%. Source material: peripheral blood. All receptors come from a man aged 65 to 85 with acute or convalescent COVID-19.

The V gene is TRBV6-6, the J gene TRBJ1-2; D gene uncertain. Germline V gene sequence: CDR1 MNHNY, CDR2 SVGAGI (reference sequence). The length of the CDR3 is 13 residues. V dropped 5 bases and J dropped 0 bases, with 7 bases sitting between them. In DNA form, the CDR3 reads TGTGCCAGCAGTCCCGGAGCTAACTATGGCTACACCTTC. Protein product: CASSPGANYGYTF.

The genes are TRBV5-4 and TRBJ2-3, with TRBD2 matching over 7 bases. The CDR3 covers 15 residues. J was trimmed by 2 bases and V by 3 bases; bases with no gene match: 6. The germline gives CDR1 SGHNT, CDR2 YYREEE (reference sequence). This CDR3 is CASSWGTTSTDTQYF. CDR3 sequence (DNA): TGTGCCAGCAGCTGGGGGACTACGTCCACAGATACGCAGTATTTT. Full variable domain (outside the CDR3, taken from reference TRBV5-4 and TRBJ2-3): ETGVTQSPTHLIKTRGQQVTLRCSSQSGHNTVSWYQQALGQGPQFIFQYYREEENGRGNFPPRFSGLQFPNYSSELNVNALELDDSALYLCASSWGTTSTDTQYFGPGTRLTVL.

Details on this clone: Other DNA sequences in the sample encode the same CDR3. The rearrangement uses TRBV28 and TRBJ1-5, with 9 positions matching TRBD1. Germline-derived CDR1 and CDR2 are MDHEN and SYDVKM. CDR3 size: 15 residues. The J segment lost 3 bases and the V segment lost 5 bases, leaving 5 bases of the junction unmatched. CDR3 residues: CASSSGQGNNQPQHF. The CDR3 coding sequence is TGTGCCAGCAGTAGCGGACAGGGGAACAATCAGCCCCAGCATTTT.

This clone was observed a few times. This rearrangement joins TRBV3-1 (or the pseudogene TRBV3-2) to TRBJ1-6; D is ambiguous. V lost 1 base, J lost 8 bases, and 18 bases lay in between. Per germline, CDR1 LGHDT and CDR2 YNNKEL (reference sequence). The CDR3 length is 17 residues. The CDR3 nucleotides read TGTGCCAGCAGCCAAGGCGGACTTTTATCTGGGGATTCACCCCTCCACTTT. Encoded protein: CASSQGGLLSGDSPLHF.

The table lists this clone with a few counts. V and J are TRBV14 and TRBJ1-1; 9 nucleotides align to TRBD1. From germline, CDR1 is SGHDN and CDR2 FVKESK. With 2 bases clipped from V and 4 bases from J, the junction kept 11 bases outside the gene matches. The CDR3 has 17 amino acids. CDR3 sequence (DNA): TGTGCCAGCAGCCAATGGGGACAGGGTATTTGGGTCACTGAAGCTTTCTTT. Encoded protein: CASSQWGQGIWVTEAFF.

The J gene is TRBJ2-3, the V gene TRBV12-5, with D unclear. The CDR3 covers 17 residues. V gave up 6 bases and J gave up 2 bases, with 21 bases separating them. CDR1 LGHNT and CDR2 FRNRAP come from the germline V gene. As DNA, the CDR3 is TGTGCTAGTGGCCCCAGTACGCACCTCCTCCTCACAGATACGCAGTATTTT. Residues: CASGPSTHLLLTDTQYF.

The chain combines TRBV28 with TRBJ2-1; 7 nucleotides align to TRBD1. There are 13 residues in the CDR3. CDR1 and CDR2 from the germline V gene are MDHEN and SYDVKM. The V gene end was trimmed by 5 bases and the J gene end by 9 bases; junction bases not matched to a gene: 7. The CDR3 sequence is CASSELQGPEQFF. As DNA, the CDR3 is TGTGCCAGCAGTGAATTACAGGGGCCTGAGCAGTTCTTC.

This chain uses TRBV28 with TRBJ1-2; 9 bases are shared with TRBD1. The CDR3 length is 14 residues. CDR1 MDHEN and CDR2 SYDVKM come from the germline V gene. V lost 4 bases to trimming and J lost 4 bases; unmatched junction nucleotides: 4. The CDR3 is CASSSGQGFYGYTF. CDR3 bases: TGTGCCAGCAGTTCGGGACAGGGCTTCTATGGCTACACCTTC.

CDR3 sequence reads: CASSLTSGSQFF. CDR3 nucleotides: TGTGCCAGCAGTTTGACTAGCGGGTCCCAGTTCTTC. The chain employs TRBV28 and TRBJ2-1; TRBD2 aligns across 10 bases. CDR3 size: 12 residues. V lost 3 bases and J lost 13; bases outside the gene matches: 3. Germline V gives CDR1 MDHEN, CDR2 SYDVKM.

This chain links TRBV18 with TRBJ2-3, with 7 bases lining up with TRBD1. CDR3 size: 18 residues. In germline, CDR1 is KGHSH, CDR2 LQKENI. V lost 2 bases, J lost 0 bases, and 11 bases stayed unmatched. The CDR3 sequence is CASSPWVLQGLSTDTQYF. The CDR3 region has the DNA TGTGCCAGCTCACCATGGGTTCTACAGGGGCTCAGCACAGATACGCAGTATTTT.

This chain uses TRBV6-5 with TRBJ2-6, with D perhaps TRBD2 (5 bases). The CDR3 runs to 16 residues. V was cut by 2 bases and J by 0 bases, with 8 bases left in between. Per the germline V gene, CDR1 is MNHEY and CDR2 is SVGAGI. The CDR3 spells CASSYRTGSGANVLTF. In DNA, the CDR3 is TGTGCCAGCAGTTACCGGACTGGCTCTGGGGCCAACGTCCTGACTTTC.

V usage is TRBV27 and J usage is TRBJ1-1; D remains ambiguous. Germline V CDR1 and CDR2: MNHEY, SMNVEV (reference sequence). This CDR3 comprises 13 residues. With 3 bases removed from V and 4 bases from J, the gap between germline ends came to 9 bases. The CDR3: CASSFRVPTEAFF. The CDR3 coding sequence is TGTGCCAGCAGTTTCCGGGTCCCCACTGAAGCTTTCTTT.

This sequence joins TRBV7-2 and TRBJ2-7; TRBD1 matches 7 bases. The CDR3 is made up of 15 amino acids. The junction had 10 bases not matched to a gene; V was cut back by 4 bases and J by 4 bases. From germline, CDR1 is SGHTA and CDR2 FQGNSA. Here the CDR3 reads CASSSPPDRAYEQYF. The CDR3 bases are TGTGCCAGCAGCTCCCCCCCCGACAGGGCGTACGAGCAGTACTTC.

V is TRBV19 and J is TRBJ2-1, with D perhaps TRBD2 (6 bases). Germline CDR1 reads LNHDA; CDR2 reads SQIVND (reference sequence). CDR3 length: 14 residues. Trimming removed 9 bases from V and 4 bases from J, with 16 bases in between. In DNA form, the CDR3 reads TGTGCCAGCCTCCCGCAGGCGGGGTACAATGAGCAGTTCTTC. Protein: CASLPQAGYNEQFF.

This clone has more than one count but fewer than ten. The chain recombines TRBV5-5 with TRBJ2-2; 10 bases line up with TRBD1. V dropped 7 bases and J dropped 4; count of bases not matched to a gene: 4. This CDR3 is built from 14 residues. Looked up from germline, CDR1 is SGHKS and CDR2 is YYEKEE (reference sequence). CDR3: CASGRTGGTGELFF. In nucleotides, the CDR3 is TGTGCCAGCGGAAGGACAGGGGGCACCGGGGAGCTGTTTTTT.

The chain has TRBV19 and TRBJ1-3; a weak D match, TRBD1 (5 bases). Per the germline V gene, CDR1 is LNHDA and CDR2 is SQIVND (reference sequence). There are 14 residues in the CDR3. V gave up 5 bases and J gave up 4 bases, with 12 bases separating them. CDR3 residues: CASSGGISGNTIYF. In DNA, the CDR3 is TGTGCCAGTAGTGGGGGGATTTCCGGAAACACCATATATTTT.

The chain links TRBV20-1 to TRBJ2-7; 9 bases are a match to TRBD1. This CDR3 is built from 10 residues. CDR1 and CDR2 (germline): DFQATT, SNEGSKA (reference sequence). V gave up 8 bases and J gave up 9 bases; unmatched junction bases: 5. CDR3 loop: CSPRQGVQYF. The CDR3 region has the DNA TGCAGTCCGCGACAGGGGGTGCAGTACTTC.

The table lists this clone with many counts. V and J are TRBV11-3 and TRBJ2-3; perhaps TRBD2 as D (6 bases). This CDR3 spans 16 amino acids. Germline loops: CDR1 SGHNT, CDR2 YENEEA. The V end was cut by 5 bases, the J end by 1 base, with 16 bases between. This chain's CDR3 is CASSLGGRVGTDTQYF. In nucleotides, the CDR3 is TGTGCCAGCAGCCTCGGAGGGCGGGTGGGCACAGATACGCAGTATTTT.

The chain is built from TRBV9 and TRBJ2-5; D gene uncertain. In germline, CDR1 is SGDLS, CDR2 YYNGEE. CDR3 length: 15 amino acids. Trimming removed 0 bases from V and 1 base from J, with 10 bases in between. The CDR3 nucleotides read TGTGCCAGCAGCGTAGATAGTTGGTCCCAAGAGACCCAGTACTTC. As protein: CASSVDSWSQETQYF.

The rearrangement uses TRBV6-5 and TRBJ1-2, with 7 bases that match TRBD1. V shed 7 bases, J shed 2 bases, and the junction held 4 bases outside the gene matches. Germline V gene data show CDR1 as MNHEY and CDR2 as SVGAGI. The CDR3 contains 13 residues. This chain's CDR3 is CASTATGNYGYTF. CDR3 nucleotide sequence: TGTGCCAGCACCGCGACAGGGAACTATGGCTACACCTTC.